This T cell receptor beta chain originates from a study of blood T cell repertoires in COVID-19. V was pared by 7 bases and J by 6 bases, with 12 bases of the junction left unmatched. Germline CDR1 reads SGHRS; CDR2 reads YFSETQ. The CDR3 sequence is 15 residues long. The protocol was immunoSEQ multiplex PCR, while the TCRdb copy is restricted to in-frame clones and leaves out a portion. The table has around 41,000 clones, approximately 91% seen once; the top ten hold more than 5.5%. The receptor was derived from a human donor in a cohort sampled during active COVID-19. The rearrangement uses TRBV5-1 and TRBJ2-1; TRBD1 agrees at 8 bases. The sample taken for sequencing was peripheral blood. CDR3 nucleotide sequence: TGCGCCAGCCGGCTGGACAGGGAAGGGGTCAATGAGCAGTTCTTC. This codes for CASRLDREGVNEQFF.